One and the same sample provided the 25 T cell receptor beta chains below, sequenced in a study of blood T cell repertoires in COVID-19 (TCRdb year 2020). Libraries were constructed by the immunoSEQ multiplex PCR assay. Here the immuneACCESS table is served through TCRdb, limited to in-frame sequences with V and J called. Missing clones are a known gap in these copies; in checked studies unresolved V genes cover under half, and the rest lacks a known reason. For this sample the table gives approximately 70,000 clones, of which 79% were detected only once. 5% to 5.5% of the sample is held by the ten biggest clonotypes. Sequencing was done on a sample of peripheral blood. Receptors were obtained from an elderly woman with active or convalescent COVID-19.

V usage is TRBV5-1 and J usage is TRBJ2-7; D is possibly TRBD1 (6 bases). The germline gives CDR1 SGHRS, CDR2 YFSETQ. The CDR3 covers 13 residues. Trimming shortened V by 2 bases and J by 4 bases, and 10 bases separated the two germline ends. As DNA, the CDR3 is TGCGCCAGCAGCTTCATGGGGGCATACGAGCAGTACTTC. Translating it yields CASSFMGAYEQYF.

This sequence joins TRBV13 and TRBJ2-3; 7 positions agree with TRBD2. The CDR3 spans 13 residues. Losses at the gene ends were 2 bases for V and 4 bases for J; bases not matched to a gene: 0. Germline-derived CDR1 and CDR2 are PRHDT and FYEKMQ (reference sequence). The CDR3 nucleotides are TGTGCCAGCAGCTTACTAGCGGCAGATACGCAGTATTTT. Translation: CASSLLAADTQYF.

The chain couples TRBV21-1 to TRBJ2-1; TRBD1, the table's D call, was not compared with the DNA. TRBV21-1 is classified as a pseudogene. The CDR3 extends over 18 amino acids. The CDR3 spells CASSKGAGGKGSYNEQFF. As DNA, the CDR3 is TGTGCCAGCAGCAAGGGGGCAGGGGGAAAAGGCTCCTACAATGAGCAGTTCTTC.

The rearrangement joins TRBV10-3 to TRBJ2-1; TRBD2 matches 13 bases. Germline CDR1 ENHRY, CDR2 SYGVKD. The CDR3 consists of 16 residues. The junction had 5 bases not matched to a gene; V was cut back by 2 bases and J by 7 bases. CDR3 nucleotide sequence: TGTGCCATCAGTGAGCGGACTAGCGGGAGAGAGAATGAGCAGTTCTTC. Residues: CAISERTSGRENEQFF.

V gene TRBV19 combines with J gene TRBJ2-7, with 11 bases aligning to TRBD2. V was pared by 4 bases and J by 4 bases, with 9 bases of the junction left unmatched. Germline V gives CDR1 LNHDA, CDR2 SQIVND (reference sequence). This CDR3 has 16 residues. As DNA, the CDR3 is TGTGCCAGTAGTACCCTAACTAGCGGGGGAGGTTACGAGCAGTACTTC. Translation: CASSTLTSGGGYEQYF.

The chain uses TRBV7-9 and TRBJ1-1; tentatively, D is TRBD1 (5 bases). There are 15 residues in the CDR3. CDR1 and CDR2 (germline): SEHNR, FQNEAQ (reference sequence). V was pared by 5 bases and J by 0 bases, with 13 bases between. The CDR3 protein is CASSKRDGMNTEAFF. The CDR3 DNA follows: TGTGCCAGCAGCAAGCGGGACGGTATGAACACTGAAGCTTTCTTT.

By sample fraction, this clone is medium-sized (0.01 to 0.1%). The genes are TRBV2 and TRBJ1-2; 10 bases line up with TRBD1. V lost 2 bases and J lost 3; bases outside the gene matches: 9. The CDR3 consists of 17 residues. Germline-derived CDR1 and CDR2 are SNHLY and FYNNEI. This CDR3 reads CASSETFGTGVYYGYTF. The CDR3 coding sequence is TGTGCCAGCAGTGAAACGTTCGGGACAGGGGTCTACTATGGCTACACCTTC.

This clone has more than one count but fewer than ten. The chain uses TRBV3-1 (or the pseudogene TRBV3-2) and TRBJ2-1; the match to TRBD2 covers 8 bases. Germline V gene lookup returns CDR1 LGHDT and CDR2 YNNKEL (reference sequence). V dropped 4 bases and J dropped 6; count of bases not matched to a gene: 11. The CDR3 sequence is 16 residues long. CDR3 protein: CASSLMTSALSNEQFF. The CDR3 region has the DNA TGTGCCAGCAGCCTGATGACTAGCGCCCTCTCCAATGAGCAGTTCTTC.

This clone was detected once. V and J are TRBV5-1 and TRBJ2-5, with D uncertain. Trimming left V 0 bases short and J 5 bases short, with 14 bases between. CDR1 and CDR2 from the germline V gene are SGHRS and YFSETQ. The CDR3 has 15 residues. The CDR3 coding sequence is TGCGCCAGCAGCTTGGGGGCCATGGGTATGGAGACCCAGTACTTC. This translates into CASSLGAMGMETQYF.

The chain uses TRBV5-4 and TRBJ2-5; 9 bases agree with TRBD1. Germline V gene lookup returns CDR1 SGHNT and CDR2 YYREEE (reference sequence). With 4 bases clipped from V and 4 bases from J, the junction kept 5 bases outside the gene matches. The CDR3 loop spans 14 amino acids. The CDR3 DNA sequence: TGTGCCAGCAGCCGGTGGACAGGGGTAGAGACCCAGTACTTC. Its protein is CASSRWTGVETQYF.

The chain is built from TRBV19 and TRBJ2-7; 7 bases map to TRBD1. Unmatched junction bases numbered 5, after V lost 6 bases and J lost 6 bases. CDR1 and CDR2 (germline): LNHDA, SQIVND (reference sequence). The CDR3 is 12 amino acids. CDR3 coding DNA: TGTGCCAGTAGCCCGGGACAGCTCGAGCAGTACTTC. Its translation: CASSPGQLEQYF.

The genes are TRBV5-6 and TRBJ1-3; the D gene is possibly TRBD1 (5 bases). This CDR3 has 13 residues. Germline-derived CDR1 and CDR2 are SGHDT and YYEEEE. Trimming cost V 0 bases and J 7 bases, with 8 bases left between them. CDR3 DNA sequence: TGTGCCAGCAGCTTGGGACAGAGGAACACCATATATTTT. Amino acid sequence: CASSLGQRNTIYF.

V is TRBV28 and J is TRBJ2-7, with TRBD1 identical over 7 bases. CDR1 and CDR2 from the germline V gene are MDHEN and SYDVKM. V shed 7 bases and J 9 bases; nucleotides not matched to a gene: 12. This CDR3 is 13 amino acids long. The CDR3 sequence: CASTPGQPTPQYF. The CDR3 DNA reads as TGTGCCAGCACTCCGGGACAGCCCACTCCGCAGTACTTC.

The chain carries TRBV28 and TRBJ1-2; TRBD1 is a possible D gene (6 bases). The CDR3 length is 14 residues. Trimming stripped 5 bases from V and 4 bases from J, with 14 bases between. The germline gives CDR1 MDHEN, CDR2 SYDVKM. The CDR3 DNA reads as TGTGCCAGCAGTGGGGGCGGCCTATTCTATGGCTACACCTTC. Translation gives CASSGGGLFYGYTF.

A note on this clone: A much larger clone differs by one base, so this may be a read error. Other DNA sequences of this sample code for an identical CDR3. This chain uses TRBV5-4 with TRBJ2-7, with TRBD1 matching 9 bases. The CDR3 is 14 residues long. Germline V gives CDR1 SGHNT, CDR2 YYREEE (reference sequence). The J segment lost 5 bases and the V segment lost 4 bases, leaving 7 bases of the junction unmatched. The CDR3 DNA reads TGTGCCAGCAGCACGGACAGGGGACGGAACGAGCAGTACTTC. This sequence encodes CASSTDRGRNEQYF. The whole variable domain, remainder taken from reference TRBV5-4 and TRBJ2-7, is ETGVTQSPTHLIKTRGQQVTLRCSSQSGHNTVSWYQQALGQGPQFIFQYYREEENGRGNFPPRFSGLQFPNYSSELNVNALELDDSALYLCASSTDRGRNEQYFGPGTRLTVT.

This clone has just one count. The genes are TRBV3-1 (or the pseudogene TRBV3-2) and TRBJ1-6; D gene uncertain. From germline, CDR1 is LGHDT and CDR2 YNNKEL (reference sequence). Trimming shortened V by 4 bases and J by 6 bases, and 10 bases separated the two germline ends. The CDR3 runs 14 residues. CDR3 protein: CASSRGTANSPLHF. DNA for the CDR3: TGTGCCAGCAGCCGCGGAACGGCTAATTCACCCCTCCACTTT.

The rearrangement links TRBV11-2 to TRBJ1-1, with D possibly matching TRBD1 (5 bases). V lost 2 bases to trimming and J lost 0 bases, with 10 bases between them. Germline CDR1 is SGHAT and CDR2 is FQNNGV. The CDR3 sequence is 15 residues long. The CDR3: CASSLRGQMNTEAFF. CDR3 in DNA: TGTGCCAGCAGCTTACGCGGACAAATGAACACTGAAGCTTTCTTT.

V is TRBV6-5 and J is TRBJ2-7; 7 nucleotides align to TRBD2. The CDR3 totals 13 residues. V was clipped by 2 bases and J by 4 bases; unmatched bases: 2. Germline lookup yields CDR1 MNHEY and CDR2 SVGAGI. The chain's CDR3 is CASSYREGYEQYF. The CDR3, as DNA: TGTGCCAGCAGTTACAGGGAGGGATACGAGCAGTACTTC.

The chain has TRBV19 and TRBJ1-5; perhaps TRBD1 as D (5 bases). Germline V CDR1 and CDR2: LNHDA, SQIVND (reference sequence). The V end lost 3 bases, the J end lost 4 bases, and 19 bases lay between the germline ends. The CDR3 is 17 amino acids. The CDR3 nucleotides read TGTGCCAGTAGTATTTACGGTCGGGGGGTACAAAATCAGCCCCAGCATTTT. This encodes CASSIYGRGVQNQPQHF.

Only a few counts were recorded for this clone. J is TRBJ1-2 and V is TRBV27; D perhaps matches TRBD1 (6 bases). Germline V gives CDR1 MNHEY, CDR2 SMNVEV (reference sequence). The CDR3 spans 15 residues. Trimming left V 5 bases short and J 7 bases short, with 20 bases between. CDR3 sequence reads: CASSVHGTLLTGYTF. Here the CDR3 DNA reads TGTGCCAGCAGTGTCCATGGGACACTACTAACTGGCTACACCTTC.

Ten or more counts support this clone. V and J are TRBV5-6 and TRBJ1-3; TRBD1 agrees at 7 bases. The CDR3 sequence is 18 residues long. Germline assignment: CDR1 SGHDT and CDR2 YYEEEE. With 0 bases clipped from V and 4 bases from J, the junction kept 13 bases outside the gene matches. The CDR3 loop is CASSLANLQGMRGNTIYF. The CDR3 coding sequence is TGTGCCAGCAGCTTGGCCAACTTACAGGGGATGCGAGGAAACACCATATATTTT.

The J gene is TRBJ2-7, the V gene TRBV24-1; tentatively, D is TRBD1 (6 bases). The CDR3 runs to 17 residues. V lost 2 bases to trimming and J lost 0 bases, with 16 bases between them. Germline V gene sequence: CDR1 KGHDR, CDR2 SFDVKD. CDR3 nucleotides: TGTGCCACCAGTGATTCACGGGGCGGACAGAGCTCCTACGAGCAGTACTTC. The encoded protein is CATSDSRGGQSSYEQYF.

The CDR3 DNA sequence: TGCGCCAGCTCGTCGGGGTACCTCACAGATACGCAGTATTTT. Encoded protein: CASSSGYLTDTQYF. The chain links TRBV5-1 to TRBJ2-3; D may be TRBD2 (5 bases). From germline, CDR1 is SGHRS and CDR2 YFSETQ. The CDR3 spans 14 residues. V was shortened by 7 bases and J by 2 bases, with 14 bases between the two germline ends.

V is TRBV28 and J is TRBJ1-1, with D unclear. CDR1 and CDR2 from the germline V gene are MDHEN and SYDVKM. The CDR3 length is 11 residues. The V end was cut by 9 bases, the J end by 1 base, with 6 bases between. CDR3 loop: CASSGNTEAFF. The CDR3 nucleotides are TGTGCCAGTTCGGGGAACACTGAAGCTTTCTTT.

The rearrangement links TRBV5-6 to TRBJ2-3; 9 nucleotides align to TRBD2. In germline, CDR1 is SGHDT, CDR2 YYEEEE. The CDR3 spans 17 residues. The V gene end was trimmed by 1 base and the J gene end by 4 bases; junction bases not matched to a gene: 10. The CDR3 protein is CASSLRVLRGGPDTQYF. CDR3 in DNA: TGTGCCAGCAGCTTGCGGGTTTTGCGGGGGGGCCCAGATACGCAGTATTTT.